This T cell receptor (beta chain) was observed in a study of PD-L1 blockade in urothelial cancer. Study overall: At 3 weeks after treatment start (second dose) and again at 6 weeks, blood was analyzed.

This clone is categorized as medium-sized (0.01 to 0.1%). Its antigen remains unidentified. V was pared by 4 bases and J by 4 bases, with 11 bases between. Germline lookup yields CDR1 SGHDT and CDR2 YYEEEE. The CDR3 totals 13 residues. The time point: pretreatment peripheral blood. Data came from immunoSEQ multiplex PCR; TCRdb stores just in-frame clones and leaves some out. The data hold roughly 51,000 clones, with more than 65% observed a single time. General study findings and limits: Greater 3-week expansion of tumor-associated blood clones was recorded for durable-benefit patients.

This sequence originates from a man between 65 and 79 years old with urothelial cancer. The starting material was PBMCs, obtained around atezolizumab (anti-PD-L1) treatment. The chain combines TRBV5-6 with TRBJ2-5, with D possibly being TRBD1 (6 bases). CDR3 protein: CASSPTRGETQYF. CDR3 DNA sequence: TGTGCCAGCAGCCCGACCAGGGGAGAGACCCAGTACTTC. The full variable domain, its missing parts supplied by reference TRBV5-6 and TRBJ2-5, is DAGVTQSPTHLIKTRGQQVTLRCSPKSGHDTVSWYQQALGQGPQFIFQYYEEEERQRGNFPDRFSGHQFPNYSSELNVNALLLGDSALYLCASSPTRGETQYFGPGTRLLVL.